The 21 T cell receptor beta chains below were found in one sample sequenced in a study of cytomegalovirus exposure and HLA in healthy donors. Amplification used 60 Vbeta primers and 13 Jbeta primers. The table came from immunoSEQ multiplex PCR; TCRdb's copy has only in-frame clones and leaves some out. The listing contains about 200,000 clones. Source material: PBMCs. The receptors come from a girl aged 2-15 years in good health and CMV-seropositive.

This chain uses TRBV28 with TRBJ2-5, with TRBD2 matching over 8 bases. Germline CDR1 and CDR2: MDHEN and SYDVKM. The ends lost 4 bases at V and 9 bases at J; junction bases unmatched: 4. CDR3 length equals 12 residues. The CDR3 is CASSSLLAAQYF. CDR3 sequence (DNA): TGTGCCAGCAGTTCCCTACTAGCGGCCCAGTACTTC.

The CDR3 DNA is TGCGCCAGCAGCCCCCAGGGAACGGAGACCCAGTACTTC. As protein: CASSPQGTETQYF. The rearrangement uses TRBV5-1 and TRBJ2-5, with D possibly matching TRBD1 (5 bases). V was clipped by 4 bases and J by 5 bases, with 12 bases between them. Germline V lookup: CDR1 SGHRS, CDR2 YFSETQ. The CDR3 totals 13 residues.

This sequence joins TRBV5-6 and TRBJ1-2, with TRBD1 matching 8 bases. The junction had 11 bases not matched to a gene; V was cut back by 2 bases and J by 5 bases. The CDR3 runs 16 residues. Germline V gives CDR1 SGHDT, CDR2 YYEEEE. The CDR3, as DNA: TGTGCCAGCAGCTTCCCCCCCGGCAGGGGGCTATATGGCTACACCTTC. This translates into CASSFPPGRGLYGYTF.

This chain joins TRBV11-3 and TRBJ1-4; 8 bases match TRBD1. J gave up 6 bases and V 5 bases, and 5 bases lay outside the gene matches. This CDR3 spans 14 amino acids. The germline gives CDR1 SGHNT, CDR2 YENEEA. The CDR3 sequence is CASSQQGDYEKLFF. CDR3 DNA sequence: TGTGCCAGCAGCCAACAGGGGGATTATGAAAAACTGTTTTTT.

The chain is built from TRBV6-5 and TRBJ2-7, with D possibly matching TRBD1 (6 bases). From germline, CDR1 is MNHEY and CDR2 SVGAGI. The V end was cut by 0 bases, the J end by 8 bases, with 17 bases between. This CDR3 has 15 residues. As DNA, the CDR3 is TGTGCCAGCAGTTACTCCAAGGACAGCCGTACGAAGCAGTACTTC. It specifies CASSYSKDSRTKQYF.

The CDR3 loop reads CASSGQVNQPQHF. The CDR3, as DNA: TGTGCCAGCAGCGGGCAGGTCAATCAGCCCCAGCATTTT. The chain is built from TRBV11-2 and TRBJ1-5; no clear D. The germline gives CDR1 SGHAT, CDR2 FQNNGV. V was shortened by 5 bases and J by 3 bases, with 8 bases between the two germline ends. CDR3 length: 13 residues.

The J gene is TRBJ2-7, the V gene TRBV21-1; the table's D call TRBD2 went unverified against the DNA. TRBV21-1 is assigned pseudogene status. CDR3 length: 13 residues. The CDR3 DNA is TGTGCCAGCAGCACCGCGGGGGGGCCCGAGCAGTACTTC. Protein product: CASSTAGGPEQYF.

This rearrangement joins TRBV28 to TRBJ2-1; perhaps TRBD2 as D (6 bases). The CDR3 loop spans 14 amino acids. CDR1 is MDHEN and CDR2 is SYDVKM in the germline V gene. V gave up 6 bases and J gave up 4 bases, with 13 bases separating them. CDR3 DNA: TGTGCCAGCAGCCCGGGAGCCTCTTACAATGAGCAGTTCTTC. Encoded protein: CASSPGASYNEQFF.

The CDR3 DNA is TGTGCCAGCAGCCACACCGTGGGGCAGGAGCAGCCCCAGCATTTT. It translates to CASSHTVGQEQPQHF. The chain recombines TRBV28 with TRBJ1-5, with a weak D call TRBD1 (5 bases). The CDR3 is 15 residues long. Trimming stripped 6 bases from V and 7 bases from J, with 19 bases between. Looked up from germline, CDR1 is MDHEN and CDR2 is SYDVKM.

This sequence joins TRBV2 and TRBJ2-1; possibly TRBD1 for D (5 bases). The germline V gene encodes CDR1 SNHLY and CDR2 FYNNEI. V was pared by 4 bases and J by 4 bases, with 11 bases between. The CDR3 consists of 14 residues. In nucleotides, the CDR3 is TGTGCCAGCAGTGGAGACAGTTCGTACAATGAGCAGTTCTTC. This codes for CASSGDSSYNEQFF. Full variable domain (remainder filled in from reference TRBV2 and TRBJ2-1): EPEVTQTPSHQVTQMGQEVILRCVPISNHLYFYWYRQILGQKVEFLVSFYNNEISEKSEIFDDQFSVERPDGSNFTLKIRSTKLEDSAMYFCASSGDSSYNEQFFGPGTRLTVL.

The V call is TRBV6-4, the J call TRBJ2-2; no reliable D call. Trimming took off 0 bases at V and 2 bases at J, with 10 bases between the two ends. Looked up from germline, CDR1 is MRHNA and CDR2 is SNTAGT. CDR3 length equals 16 residues. CDR3 sequence (DNA): TGTGCCAGCAGTGACTCGTTCCCTGTAAACACCGGGGAGCTGTTTTTT. This gives the protein CASSDSFPVNTGELFF.

The chain uses TRBV28 and TRBJ1-2; perhaps TRBD1 as D (6 bases). The CDR3 length is 14 residues. Germline values: CDR1 MDHEN, CDR2 SYDVKM. V lost 4 bases, J lost 3 bases, and 12 bases lay in between. CDR3 nucleotides: TGTGCCAGCAGTTCGGACAGTTCAGACTATGGCTACACCTTC. Protein product: CASSSDSSDYGYTF.

J is TRBJ2-5 and V is TRBV11-1; 8 nucleotides line up with TRBD1. There are 14 residues in the CDR3. Germline assignment: CDR1 SGHAT and CDR2 FQDESV (reference sequence). The J segment lost 1 base and the V segment lost 3 bases, leaving 1 base of the junction unmatched. This chain's CDR3 is CASSFGQGQETQYF. The CDR3 DNA sequence: TGTGCCAGCAGCTTCGGACAGGGCCAAGAGACCCAGTACTTC.

The V call is TRBV7-2, the J call TRBJ2-1; no clear D gene. Trimming stripped 1 base from V and 5 bases from J, with 12 bases between. The CDR3 spans 15 residues. Germline CDR1 is SGHTA and CDR2 is FQGNSA. CDR3 amino acids: CASSLDPGGNNEQFF. The CDR3 DNA is TGTGCCAGCAGCTTAGATCCGGGTGGCAACAATGAGCAGTTCTTC.

The chain carries TRBV10-3 and TRBJ2-1; D is unresolved. Germline loops: CDR1 ENHRY, CDR2 SYGVKD. With 2 bases removed from V and 9 bases from J, the gap between germline ends came to 8 bases. This CDR3 is built from 12 residues. CDR3 loop: CAISERMSEQFF. In nucleotides, the CDR3 is TGTGCCATCAGTGAGCGTATGAGTGAGCAGTTCTTC.

The rearrangement joins TRBV19 to TRBJ1-2, with a possible D match to TRBD1 (6 bases). V was trimmed by 1 base and J by 2 bases, leaving 8 bases between them. In germline, CDR1 is LNHDA, CDR2 SQIVND (reference sequence). The CDR3 contains 14 residues. CDR3 sequence: CASSIADRNYGYTF. CDR3 DNA: TGTGCCAGTAGTATAGCGGACAGAAACTATGGCTACACCTTC.

V is TRBV5-1 and J is TRBJ2-7, with 7 bases aligning to TRBD1. The CDR3 length is 15 residues. V shed 4 bases, J shed 5 bases, and the junction held 12 bases outside the gene matches. The germline CDR1 and CDR2 sequences are SGHRS and YFSETQ. The CDR3 here is CASSLRQGVRNEQYF. The CDR3 DNA is TGCGCCAGCAGCCTACGACAGGGAGTGAGAAACGAGCAGTACTTC.

The V call is TRBV4-1, the J call TRBJ2-1, with 12 bases that match TRBD2. V lost 0 bases, J lost 0 bases, and 3 bases stayed unmatched. This CDR3 is 18 amino acids long. CDR1 is MGHRA, CDR2 YSYEKL, per germline. CDR3 in DNA: TGCGCCAGCAGCCAAGATCCGGGACTAGCGGGCTCCTACAATGAGCAGTTCTTC. As protein: CASSQDPGLAGSYNEQFF.

The chain links TRBV5-1 to TRBJ2-5; D is possibly TRBD1 (5 bases). The J call may be incorrect, as the DNA end agrees better with TRBJ2-7. CDR3 size: 17 residues. CDR1 and CDR2 (germline): SGHRS, YFSETQ. The CDR3 region has the DNA TGCGCCAGCAGCGTGGGGCCCCCGGCCGGAGCCCCCTACGAGCAGTACTTC. It is translated as CASSVGPPAGAPYEQYF.

The chain recombines TRBV6-1 with TRBJ2-1; D perhaps matches TRBD2 (5 bases). CDR1 MNHNS and CDR2 SASEGT come from the germline V gene. Between the trimmed V and J ends, which lost 10 bases and 0 bases, there was a span of 16 bases. The CDR3 spans 15 residues. The CDR3 loop reads CATTPDSSSYNEQFF. The CDR3, as DNA: TGTGCCACCACCCCGGACTCAAGCTCCTACAATGAGCAGTTCTTC.

This chain connects TRBV27 to TRBJ2-7; D is unresolved. Germline values: CDR1 MNHEY, CDR2 SMNVEV (reference sequence). The CDR3 has 14 residues. V was cut by 6 bases and J by 4 bases, with 16 bases left in between. CDR3 nucleotides: TGTGCCAGCAGAGCCCGAGGCGGTGATTACGAGCAGTACTTC. Its translation: CASRARGGDYEQYF.